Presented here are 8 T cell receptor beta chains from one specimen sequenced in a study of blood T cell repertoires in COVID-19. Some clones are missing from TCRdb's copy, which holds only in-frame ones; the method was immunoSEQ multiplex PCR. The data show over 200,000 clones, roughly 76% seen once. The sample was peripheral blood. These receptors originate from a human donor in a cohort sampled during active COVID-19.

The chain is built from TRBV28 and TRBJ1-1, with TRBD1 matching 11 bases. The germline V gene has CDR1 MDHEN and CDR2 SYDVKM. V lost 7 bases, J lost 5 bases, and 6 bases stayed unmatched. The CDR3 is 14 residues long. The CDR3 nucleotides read TGTGCCAGCAACAAGGACAGGGGGCGGACTGAAGCTTTCTTT. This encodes CASNKDRGRTEAFF. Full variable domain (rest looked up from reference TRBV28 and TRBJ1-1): DVKVTQSSRYLVKRTGEKVFLECVQDMDHENMFWYRQDPGLGLRLIYFSYDVKMKEKGDIPEGYSVSREKKERFSLILESASTNQTSMYLCASNKDRGRTEAFFGQGTRLTVV.

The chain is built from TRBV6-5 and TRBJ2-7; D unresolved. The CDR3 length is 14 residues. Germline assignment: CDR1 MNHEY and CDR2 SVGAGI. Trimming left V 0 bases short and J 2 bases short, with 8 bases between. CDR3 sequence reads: CASSYSPGPYEQYF. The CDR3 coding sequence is TGTGCCAGCAGTTACTCTCCAGGTCCCTACGAGCAGTACTTC.

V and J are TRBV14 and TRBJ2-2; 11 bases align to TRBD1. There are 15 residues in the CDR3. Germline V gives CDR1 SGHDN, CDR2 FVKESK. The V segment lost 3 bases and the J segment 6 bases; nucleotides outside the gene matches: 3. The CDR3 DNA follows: TGTGCCAGCAGCCAGCTGGGACAGGGGGCCGGGGAGCTGTTTTTT. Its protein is CASSQLGQGAGELFF.

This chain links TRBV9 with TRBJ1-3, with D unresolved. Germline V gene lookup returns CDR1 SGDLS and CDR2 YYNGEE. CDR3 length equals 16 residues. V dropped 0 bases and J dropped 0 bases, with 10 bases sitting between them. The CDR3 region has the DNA TGTGCCAGCAGCGTAGACGGGATCCACTCTGGAAACACCATATATTTT. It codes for CASSVDGIHSGNTIYF.

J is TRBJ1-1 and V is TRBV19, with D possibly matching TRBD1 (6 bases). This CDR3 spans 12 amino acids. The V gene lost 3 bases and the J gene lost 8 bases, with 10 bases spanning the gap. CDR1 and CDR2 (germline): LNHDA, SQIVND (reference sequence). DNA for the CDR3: TGTGCCAGTAGTATGAGGGGGATAGAAGCTTTCTTT. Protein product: CASSMRGIEAFF.

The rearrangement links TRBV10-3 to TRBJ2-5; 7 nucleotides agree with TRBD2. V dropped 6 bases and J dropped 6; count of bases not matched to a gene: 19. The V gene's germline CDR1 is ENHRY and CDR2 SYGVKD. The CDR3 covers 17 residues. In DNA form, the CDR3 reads TGTGCCATCAGGCCACACGGGGCGGGAGATTTAATGAAGACCCAGTACTTC. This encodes CAIRPHGAGDLMKTQYF.

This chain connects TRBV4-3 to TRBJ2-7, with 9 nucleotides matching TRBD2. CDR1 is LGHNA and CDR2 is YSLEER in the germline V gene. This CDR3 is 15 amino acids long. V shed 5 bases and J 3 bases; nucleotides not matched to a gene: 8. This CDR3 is CASSAQTSGSYEQYF. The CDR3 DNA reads TGCGCCAGCAGCGCTCAGACTAGCGGTAGCTACGAGCAGTACTTC.

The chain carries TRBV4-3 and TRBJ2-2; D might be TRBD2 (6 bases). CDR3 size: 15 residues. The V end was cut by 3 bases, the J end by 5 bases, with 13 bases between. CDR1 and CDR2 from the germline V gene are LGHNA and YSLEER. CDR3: CASSHYRDSTGELFF. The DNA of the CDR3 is TGCGCCAGCAGCCACTACCGGGACTCAACCGGGGAGCTGTTTTTT.